Below are 10 T cell receptor beta chains sequenced from a single sample in a study of T cell repertoires in cytomegalovirus infection. The antigens for these receptors are not known. TCRdb reprocessed the reads via MiXCR and lists one record per CDR3 protein. The data hold over 120,000 distinct CDR3 sequences, with 25% to 35% observed a single time. The sample consisted of CD8+ T cells from cultured PBMCs, taken from culture after CMV antigen stimulation. The receptors originated from a human donor in good health (CMV status not recorded). Some clones in this sample may be carry-over from other donors' samples.

This clonotype was seen only a few times. The chain links TRBV12-3 or TRBV12-4 to TRBJ2-5; no reliable D call. The V end lost 7 bases, the J end lost 3 bases, and 12 bases lay between the germline ends. There are 13 residues in the CDR3. CDR3: CASKVGRKETQYF. CDR3 sequence (DNA): TGTGCCAGCAAGGTGGGCAGAAAAGAGACCCAGTACTTC.

This chain links TRBV12-3 or TRBV12-4 with TRBJ2-7; a possible D gene is TRBD1 (5 bases). The CDR3 is 11 amino acids. V shed 5 bases and J shed 6 bases, with 8 bases lying between them. The CDR3 sequence is CASSTGSEQYF. CDR3 DNA sequence: TGTGCCAGCAGTACAGGTTCCGAGCAGTACTTC.

Many counts were recorded for this clonotype. The chain is built from TRBV19 and TRBJ1-6, with TRBD1 matching 8 bases. This CDR3 contains 16 residues. Germline CDR1 is LNHDA and CDR2 is SQIVND (reference sequence). J lost 9 bases, V lost 5 bases, and 12 bases had no gene match. Here the CDR3 reads CASSSTGTGIISPLHF. The CDR3 region has the DNA TGTGCCAGTAGTTCGACCGGGACAGGTATCATTTCACCCCTCCACTTT.

In DNA form, the CDR3 reads TGTGCCAGCAGCGTAGGTACACAACCTACTCAAGAGACCCAGTACTTC. Translation: CASSVGTQPTQETQYF. The chain carries TRBV9 and TRBJ2-5; D call uncertain. The V gene's germline CDR1 is SGDLS and CDR2 YYNGEE. The CDR3 has 16 amino acids. Trimming took off 0 bases at V and 2 bases at J, with 14 bases between the two ends.

V is TRBV12-3 or TRBV12-4 and J is TRBJ2-7; 10 bases are shared with TRBD2. CDR3 length: 15 residues. The J segment lost 4 bases and the V segment lost 5 bases, leaving 8 bases of the junction unmatched. For the CDR3, the DNA is TGTGCCAGCAGTGACAGCGGGGGGGCCGAGTACGAGCAGTACTTC. Translating gives CASSDSGGAEYEQYF.

This clonotype has a handful of counts. The chain has TRBV12-3 or TRBV12-4 and TRBJ2-1; D unresolved. The germline V and J ends were trimmed by 7 bases and 0 bases, with 13 bases remaining between them. The length of the CDR3 is 15 residues. CDR3 region: CASTLGFISYNEQFF. In DNA form, the CDR3 reads TGTGCCAGCACCCTTGGGTTCATCTCCTACAATGAGCAGTTCTTC.

This clonotype appeared many times. This chain links TRBV18 with TRBJ1-1; the D gene is possibly TRBD1 (6 bases). Germline CDR1 is KGHSH and CDR2 is LQKENI. This CDR3 comprises 15 residues. V shed 5 bases and J shed 1 base, with 14 bases lying between them. DNA of the CDR3: TGTGCCAGCTCATCATCCCGGGACAAGAACACTGAAGCTTTCTTT. Protein sequence: CASSSSRDKNTEAFF.

There are many counts of this clonotype. The CDR3 protein is CASSRRMWNTEAFF. The CDR3 nucleotides read TGTGCCAGCAGTCGACGGATGTGGAACACTGAAGCTTTCTTT. The V and J genes are TRBV12-3 or TRBV12-4 and TRBJ1-1; D is uncertain. The V end was cut by 5 bases, the J end by 1 base, with 11 bases between. CDR3 size: 14 residues.

This clonotype was observed a few times. This sequence joins TRBV6-6 and TRBJ2-3, with D uncertain. The V and J ends lost 10 bases and 0 bases respectively, with 14 bases between them. In germline, CDR1 is MNHNY, CDR2 SVGAGI (reference sequence). The CDR3 has 14 amino acids. The CDR3 region is CATQTHSSTDTQYF. In nucleotides, the CDR3 is TGTGCCACCCAAACTCACTCGAGCACAGATACGCAGTATTTT.

V usage is TRBV3-1 and J usage is TRBJ1-6; D may be TRBD1 (6 bases). The CDR3 length is 15 residues. Trimming removed 0 bases at V and 8 bases at J, with 11 bases between. Germline loops: CDR1 LGHDT, CDR2 YNNKEL (reference sequence). The CDR3 protein is CASSQDRGAYSPLHF. CDR3 DNA sequence: TGTGCCAGCAGCCAAGACCGGGGGGCTTATTCACCCCTCCACTTT.